Listed below are T cell receptor beta chains from one sample, sequenced in a study of shared clonotypes between healthy human individuals. Data came from immunoSEQ multiplex PCR; TCRdb stores just in-frame clones and leaves some out. The table has 2 million or so clones, 85% to 95% seen once. Sequencing was carried out using naive CD4+ T cells sorted from blood. These receptors were collected from a man aged 18 to 35 in good health. CDR3s leave out the opening cysteine and the closing phenylalanine or tryptophan. The order of the fields is D gene, V gene, CDR3 protein. D genes are given only for firm matches.

TRBD2 TRBV7-6 ASSRWTLAGSYEQY
TRBD1 TRBV6-1 ASRKQGLETQY
TRBD1 TRBV2 ASRRDSNSYEQY
TRBD2 TRBV7-9 ASSLRRTSGSTETQY
. TRBV19 ASSLGGPAEEQY
. TRBV7-9 ASSLVSPKTQY
TRBD2 TRBV7-2 ASSLSRTSDYEQY
. TRBV4-1 ASSPRDGAGNTIY
. TRBV5-1 ASSLEGANEKLF
. TRBV29-1 SVVPGRATDTQY
TRBD2 TRBV5-6 ASSGVFAGDYWGTDTQY
TRBD2 TRBV10-3 AISEAGGRAGGSYEQY
. TRBV30 AWSPSQLGAF
. TRBV6-4 ASSEGSRIGETQY
. TRBV11-2 ASSLGLTNEKLF
. TRBV6-5 ASSPDRGDTQY
TRBD2 TRBV9 ASSVASGRTNTGELF
. TRBV21-1 ASTSPRDYEQY
. TRBV18 ASSPPQDTEAF
TRBD2 TRBV6-1 ASLAGGNTDTQY
TRBD2 TRBV6-6 ASSYKLAGSEQF
. TRBV29-1 SAGLSSGNTIY
. TRBV5-1 ASSLEAGSYNEQF
TRBD1 TRBV4-1 ASGPRQGTYEQY
. TRBV9 ASSVLGTLNTEAF
. TRBV7-2 ASSLGSGMNTEAF
. TRBV19 ASKGGSTDTGELF
. TRBV6-1 ASSASGTAFSFQY
TRBD1 TRBV9 ASSIRGTVAGELF
. TRBV7-6 ASSSHDSIHEQY
. TRBV25-1 ASSLRWGGTEAF
TRBD2 TRBV5-5 ASRTSGTETQY
TRBD2 TRBV30 AWSPPGGEMVNEQF
. TRBV18 ASSPQGFGGNTIY
. TRBV19 ASSPPGSTGELF
. TRBV7-7 ASRATGSPMDEQF
TRBD2 TRBV7-2 ASSLTAGVGETQY
TRBD1 TRBV6-5 ASSSTGVHGYT
. TRBV20-1 SASDAAEQF
TRBD1 TRBV19 ASSNRDRGVDSPLH
TRBD2 TRBV5-1 ASSLAGTSGSGQETQY